This T cell receptor beta chain emerged from a study of cytomegalovirus exposure and HLA in healthy donors. Study-level information: One earlier analysis, a look at 150 million to 200 million T cells, found roughly 110 million unique TCR beta sequences.

There were likely unrecorded immune exposures, though donors were nominally healthy when sampled. The length of the CDR3 is 13 residues. The V end lost 5 bases, the J end lost 8 bases, and 13 bases lay between the germline ends. From germline, CDR1 is SSHAT and CDR2 FNYEAQ (reference sequence). Primers included in the PCR were 60 Vbeta and 13 Jbeta primers. The repertoire was sequenced with immunoSEQ multiplex PCR; TCRdb's copy has only in-frame clones and lacks some. The table includes fewer than 150,000 clones, roughly 78% detected once. V is TRBV7-7 and J is TRBJ2-1; weak D call: TRBD2 (5 bases). What was sequenced was PBMCs. This clonotype originated in a man under 40 in good health. The CDR3 spells CASSQSGLHEQFF. The CDR3 DNA reads TGTGCCAGCAGCCAGAGCGGACTCCATGAGCAGTTCTTC.